These 26 T cell receptor beta chains came from one sample sequenced in a study of beta chain features in type 1 diabetes. cDNA synthesis used the whole RNA isolate, giving expressed TCRB sequences. Assay: immunoSEQ multiplex PCR; the TCRdb copy retains only in-frame clones and omits some. The repertoire holds 150,000 to 190,000 clones, about 8.5% seen once, with 0.55% to 0.65% in the top ten. Sequences were obtained from central memory CD4+ T cells from blood. Receptor source: a young man in good health.

This clone occurred a few times. V gene TRBV7-6 combines with J gene TRBJ1-2, with 7 bases matching TRBD1. CDR3 length equals 15 residues. V lost 5 bases, J lost 8 bases, and 14 bases stayed unmatched. Germline lookup yields CDR1 SGHVS and CDR2 FNYEAQ. CDR3 region: CASSPRDSDPVGYTF. CDR3 sequence (DNA): TGTGCCAGCAGCCCCCGGGACAGCGATCCCGTGGGCTACACCTTC.

The CDR3 here is CASAKIGDTQYF. CDR3 DNA sequence: TGTGCCTCCGCCAAAATCGGGGATACGCAGTATTTT. The chain recombines TRBV7-9 with TRBJ2-3; D unresolved. From germline, CDR1 is SEHNR and CDR2 FQNEAQ (reference sequence). V was pared by 11 bases and J by 6 bases, with 15 bases between. This CDR3 has 12 residues.

This clone was picked up a small number of times. The DNA of the CDR3 is TGTGCCAGCAGTTCCTTTAGCGGGAACCCCGAGCAGTACTTC. Amino acids: CASSSFSGNPEQYF. This rearrangement joins TRBV28 to TRBJ2-7; the match to TRBD2 covers 8 bases. Germline trimming cut 4 bases from V and 6 bases from J; bases unmatched to any gene: 8. The CDR3 totals 14 residues. CDR1 is MDHEN and CDR2 is SYDVKM in the germline V gene.

In this sample, this clone turned up many times. The rearrangement joins TRBV28 to TRBJ1-5; a possible D gene is TRBD1 (5 bases). With 7 bases removed from V and 6 bases from J, the gap between germline ends came to 19 bases. Germline loops: CDR1 MDHEN, CDR2 SYDVKM. CDR3 size: 15 residues. The CDR3 sequence: CASTPSGGPGQPQHF. The CDR3 coding sequence is TGTGCCAGCACTCCATCGGGGGGACCTGGTCAGCCCCAGCATTTT.

This chain links TRBV5-1 with TRBJ2-5; 10 nucleotides align to TRBD1. With 0 bases clipped from V and 4 bases from J, the junction kept 3 bases outside the gene matches. CDR3 length equals 15 residues. Germline CDR1 is SGHRS and CDR2 is YFSETQ. The CDR3 DNA follows: TGCGCCAGCAGCTTGGGGACAGGGGGTGCAGAGACCCAGTACTTC. Translated, it gives CASSLGTGGAETQYF.

The chain carries TRBV7-9 and TRBJ1-1; TRBD1 agrees at 8 bases. The germline V gene has CDR1 SEHNR and CDR2 FQNEAQ (reference sequence). The CDR3 has 14 amino acids. J lost 5 bases, V lost 4 bases, and 6 bases had no gene match. The CDR3: CASSSWTGQTEAFF. CDR3 sequence (DNA): TGTGCCAGCAGCTCCTGGACAGGGCAGACTGAAGCTTTCTTT. The full variable domain, its missing parts supplied by reference TRBV7-9 and TRBJ1-1, is DTGVSQNPRHKITKRGQNVTFRCDPISEHNRLYWYRQTLGQGPEFLTYFQNEAQLEKSRLLSDRFSAERPKGSFSTLEIQRTEQGDSAMYLCASSSWTGQTEAFFGQGTRLTVV.

The table lists this clone with a few counts. CDR3 sequence: CASSQVRNNEQFF. CDR3 sequence (DNA): TGTGCCAGCAGCCAAGTCAGAAACAATGAGCAGTTCTTC. V usage is TRBV14 and J usage is TRBJ2-1; D uncertain. V lost 1 base and J lost 5, with 6 bases in between. This CDR3 spans 13 amino acids. The germline gives CDR1 SGHDN, CDR2 FVKESK.

This clone came up a few times. The chain carries TRBV5-1 and TRBJ1-1; D is possibly TRBD1 (5 bases). Per germline, CDR1 SGHRS and CDR2 YFSETQ. This CDR3 is built from 15 residues. Trimming took 0 bases from V and 3 from J, leaving 12 bases between them. CDR3 sequence: CASSLAGREDTEAFF. As DNA, the CDR3 is TGCGCCAGCAGCTTGGCCGGCAGGGAGGACACTGAAGCTTTCTTT.

This clone was detected a few times. The chain joins TRBV30 to TRBJ2-1; no clear D gene. The CDR3 contains 14 residues. CDR1 is GTSNPN and CDR2 is SVGIG in the germline V gene (reference sequence). V lost 2 bases and J lost 5, with 13 bases in between. The CDR3 DNA is TGTGCCTGGAGTTCTGGCCCGGGTGACAATGAGCAGTTCTTC. Translation gives CAWSSGPGDNEQFF.

The rearrangement uses TRBV9 and TRBJ2-5; 7 positions match TRBD2. The CDR3 runs to 13 residues. The J segment lost 4 bases and the V segment lost 0 bases, leaving 0 bases of the junction unmatched. The germline CDR1 and CDR2 sequences are SGDLS and YYNGEE. The CDR3 spells CASSVVAGETQYF. Written as DNA, the CDR3 is TGTGCCAGCAGCGTAGTAGCGGGAGAGACCCAGTACTTC.

The sample holds a few counts of this clone. This chain links TRBV11-1 with TRBJ2-5; the D gene is possibly TRBD2 (6 bases). CDR1 and CDR2 from the germline V gene are SGHAT and FQDESV (reference sequence). The CDR3 extends over 15 amino acids. V lost 5 bases to trimming and J lost 2 bases, with 15 bases between them. The CDR3 protein is CASSPRWSGQETQYF. For the CDR3, the DNA is TGTGCCAGCAGCCCCCGGTGGAGCGGGCAAGAGACCCAGTACTTC. The complete variable domain, with remaining parts taken from reference TRBV11-1 and TRBJ2-5, reads EAEVAQSPRYKITEKSQAVAFWCDPISGHATLYWYRQILGQGPELLVQFQDESVVDDSQLPKDRFSAERLKGVDSTLKIQPAELGDSAMYLCASSPRWSGQETQYFGPGTRLLVL.

This rearrangement joins TRBV7-2 to TRBJ1-4; D is unclear. The CDR3 loop spans 13 amino acids. Per the germline V gene, CDR1 is SGHTA and CDR2 is FQGNSA. Trimming took off 3 bases at V and 4 bases at J, with 6 bases between the two ends. The CDR3 coding sequence is TGTGCCAGCAGCTTGAGAGATAATGAAAAACTGTTTTTT. As protein: CASSLRDNEKLFF.

The V and J genes are TRBV9 and TRBJ2-7, with a weak D call TRBD2 (6 bases). Germline V lookup: CDR1 SGDLS, CDR2 YYNGEE. The CDR3 consists of 16 residues. Trimming stripped 0 bases from V and 2 bases from J, with 15 bases between. This CDR3 is CASSVEGGTDAYEQYF. The DNA of the CDR3 is TGTGCCAGCAGCGTAGAAGGAGGGACCGATGCCTACGAGCAGTACTTC.

There are a few counts of this clone. The rearrangement uses TRBV28 and TRBJ1-6; TRBD1 matches at 7 bases. From germline, CDR1 is MDHEN and CDR2 SYDVKM. This CDR3 comprises 15 residues. The V and J ends lost 5 bases and 4 bases, in that order; junction bases with no gene match: 5. The CDR3 DNA reads as TGTGCCAGCAGTCGCCTGACAGGGTATAATTCACCCCTCCACTTT. Translation: CASSRLTGYNSPLHF.

This clone was observed at least ten times. The chain recombines TRBV18 with TRBJ2-7; 8 bases line up with TRBD1. The CDR3 extends over 12 amino acids. The V segment lost 5 bases and the J segment 12 bases; nucleotides outside the gene matches: 9. Germline loops: CDR1 KGHSH, CDR2 LQKENI. This CDR3 is CASSSGQEPAYF. As DNA, the CDR3 is TGTGCCAGCTCATCGGGACAGGAGCCGGCGTACTTC. Full variable domain (remainder filled in from reference TRBV18 and TRBJ2-7): NAGVMQNPRHLVRRRGQEARLRCSPMKGHSHVYWYRQLPEEGLKFMVYLQKENIIDESGMPKERFSAEFPKEGPSILRIQQVVRGDSAAYFCASSSGQEPAYFGPGTRLTVT.

The V call is TRBV18, the J call TRBJ2-7; D perhaps matches TRBD1 (6 bases). Germline V gene data show CDR1 as KGHSH and CDR2 as LQKENI. Trimming removed 3 bases at V and 7 bases at J, with 22 bases between. The CDR3 contains 16 residues. The CDR3, as DNA: TGTGCCAGCTCACCGACCACCGGGACACGGGTCACGGAGCAGTACTTC. It encodes CASSPTTGTRVTEQYF.

The sample holds a few counts of this clone. The DNA of the CDR3 is TGCGCCAGCAGCTTGAGCAGGGTGGACACTGAAGCTTTCTTT. Its protein is CASSLSRVDTEAFF. The V call is TRBV5-1, the J call TRBJ1-1, with a weak D call TRBD1 (5 bases). Germline CDR1 reads SGHRS; CDR2 reads YFSETQ. The CDR3 runs to 14 residues. Trimming left V 1 base short and J 3 bases short, with 10 bases between. Supplemented by reference TRBV5-1 and TRBJ1-1, the full variable domain reads KAGVTQTPRYLIKTRGQQVTLSCSPISGHRSVSWYQQTPGQGLQFLFEYFSETQRNKGNFPGRFSGRQFSNSRSEMNVSTLELGDSALYLCASSLSRVDTEAFFGQGTRLTVV.

The chain couples TRBV5-1 to TRBJ2-7; 12 nucleotides align to TRBD1. Germline V lookup: CDR1 SGHRS, CDR2 YFSETQ. V gave up 4 bases and J gave up 6 bases; unmatched junction bases: 14. The CDR3 is made up of 17 amino acids. The CDR3, as DNA: TGCGCCAGCAGCCCGACGGGATTTGGGACAGGGGGCTTCGAGCAGTACTTC. It translates to CASSPTGFGTGGFEQYF.

The CDR3 here is CASSAGSSYNEQFF. The CDR3 region has the DNA TGTGCCAGCAGCGCCGGGAGCTCCTACAATGAGCAGTTCTTC. This chain links TRBV9 with TRBJ2-1; TRBD2 might be the D (6 bases). Trimming shortened V by 3 bases and J by 0 bases, and 7 bases separated the two germline ends. The length of the CDR3 is 14 residues. Germline CDR1 reads SGDLS; CDR2 reads YYNGEE. The entire variable domain, with the rest obtained from reference TRBV9 and TRBJ2-1, is as follows: DSGVTQTPKHLITATGQRVTLRCSPRSGDLSVYWYQQSLDQGLQFLIQYYNGEERAKGNILERFSAQQFPDLHSELNLSSLELGDSALYFCASSAGSSYNEQFFGPGTRLTVL.

The chain recombines TRBV30 with TRBJ1-5; D is perhaps TRBD1 (6 bases). There are 14 residues in the CDR3. V dropped 2 bases and J dropped 8 bases, with 16 bases sitting between them. The germline V gene has CDR1 GTSNPN and CDR2 SVGIG (reference sequence). CDR3 sequence: CAWSLFGGAEPQHF. The CDR3, as DNA: TGTGCCTGGAGTCTATTTGGGGGCGCGGAGCCCCAGCATTTT.

This clone has at least ten counts. The rearrangement links TRBV4-3 to TRBJ1-1; D gene unclear. Germline CDR1 is LGHNA and CDR2 is YSLEER. V was pared by 4 bases and J by 5 bases, with 8 bases between. The CDR3 runs 12 residues. The CDR3 protein is CASSPGGTEAFF. For the CDR3, the DNA is TGCGCCAGCAGCCCCGGAGGGACTGAAGCTTTCTTT.

This clone was recorded a few times. The gene calls are TRBV7-3 and TRBJ2-7, with TRBD2 identical over 9 bases. CDR1 SGHTA and CDR2 FQGTGA come from the germline V gene. V gave up 1 base and J gave up 3 bases; unmatched junction bases: 4. The CDR3 spans 15 residues. The CDR3 loop is CASSLMAGGGYEQYF. CDR3 bases: TGTGCCAGCAGCTTAATGGCGGGAGGGGGCTACGAGCAGTACTTC.

V usage is TRBV7-9 and J usage is TRBJ1-2; 7 bases agree with TRBD1. Germline V lookup: CDR1 SEHNR, CDR2 FQNEAQ (reference sequence). The CDR3 is 17 amino acids. V was clipped by 5 bases and J by 1 base; unmatched bases: 13. The CDR3 region has the DNA TGTGCCAGCAGCCCGGGACAGACTACACGATATAACTATGGCTACACCTTC. Protein sequence: CASSPGQTTRYNYGYTF. Looking up the rest from reference TRBV7-9 and TRBJ1-2 gives the full variable domain: DTGVSQNPRHKITKRGQNVTFRCDPISEHNRLYWYRQTLGQGPEFLTYFQNEAQLEKSRLLSDRFSAERPKGSFSTLEIQRTEQGDSAMYLCASSPGQTTRYNYGYTFGSGTRLTVV.

This rearrangement joins TRBV7-2 to TRBJ2-7; TRBD1 might be the D (6 bases). CDR3 size: 15 residues. With 5 bases removed from V and 0 bases from J, the gap between germline ends came to 14 bases. Looked up from germline, CDR1 is SGHTA and CDR2 is FQGNSA. CDR3 DNA sequence: TGTGCCAGCAGCCAGGGGCCAGTTATCTCCTACGAGCAGTACTTC. Amino acids: CASSQGPVISYEQYF.

The chain joins TRBV4-2 to TRBJ2-2; D is undetermined. In germline, CDR1 is LGHNA, CDR2 YNFKEQ. Trimming pared 2 bases from V and 6 bases from J, leaving 10 bases between. The CDR3 is 14 amino acids. CDR3: CASSQKSTSGELFF. The CDR3, as DNA: TGTGCCAGCAGCCAAAAATCGACTTCCGGGGAGCTGTTTTTT.

This clone was observed a handful of times. The rearrangement joins TRBV19 to TRBJ1-5; 7 bases line up with TRBD1. Germline V gene sequence: CDR1 LNHDA, CDR2 SQIVND (reference sequence). This CDR3 is built from 15 residues. Trimming cost V 4 bases and J 3 bases; bases outside gene matches: 6. CDR3 loop: CASSTQGNTNQPQHF. CDR3 in DNA: TGTGCCAGTAGTACACAGGGGAACACCAATCAGCCCCAGCATTTT. The variable domain in full, completed from reference TRBV19 and TRBJ1-5, reads DGGITQSPKYLFRKEGQNVTLSCEQNLNHDAMYWYRQDPGQGLRLIYYSQIVNDFQKGDIAEGYSVSREKKESFPLTVTSAQKNPTAFYLCASSTQGNTNQPQHFGDGTRLSIL.